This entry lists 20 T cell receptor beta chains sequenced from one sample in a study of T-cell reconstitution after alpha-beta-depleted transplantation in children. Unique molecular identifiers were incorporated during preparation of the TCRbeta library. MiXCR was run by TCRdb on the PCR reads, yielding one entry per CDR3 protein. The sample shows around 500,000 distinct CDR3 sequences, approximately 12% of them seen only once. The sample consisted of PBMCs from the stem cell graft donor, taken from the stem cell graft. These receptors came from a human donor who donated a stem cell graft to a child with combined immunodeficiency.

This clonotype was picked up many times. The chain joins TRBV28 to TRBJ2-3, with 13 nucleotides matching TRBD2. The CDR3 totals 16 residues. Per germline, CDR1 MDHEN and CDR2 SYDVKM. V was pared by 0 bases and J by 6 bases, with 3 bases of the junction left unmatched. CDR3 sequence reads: CASSLWGLAGSDTQYF. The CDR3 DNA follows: TGTGCCAGCAGTTTATGGGGACTAGCGGGGTCGGATACGCAGTATTTT.

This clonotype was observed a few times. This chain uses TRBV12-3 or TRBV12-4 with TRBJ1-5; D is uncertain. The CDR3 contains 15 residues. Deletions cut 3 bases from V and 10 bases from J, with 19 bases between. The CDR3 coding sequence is TGTGCCAGCAGTTTGTCTGGCAGGACGAATGGTCCCCAGCATTTT. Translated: CASSLSGRTNGPQHF.

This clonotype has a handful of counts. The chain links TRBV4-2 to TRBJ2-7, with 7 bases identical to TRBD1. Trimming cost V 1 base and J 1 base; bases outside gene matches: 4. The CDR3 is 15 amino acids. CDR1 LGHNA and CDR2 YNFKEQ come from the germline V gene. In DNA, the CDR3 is TGTGCCAGCAGCCAAGGGGACAGCACTTCCTACGAGCAGTACTTC. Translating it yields CASSQGDSTSYEQYF.

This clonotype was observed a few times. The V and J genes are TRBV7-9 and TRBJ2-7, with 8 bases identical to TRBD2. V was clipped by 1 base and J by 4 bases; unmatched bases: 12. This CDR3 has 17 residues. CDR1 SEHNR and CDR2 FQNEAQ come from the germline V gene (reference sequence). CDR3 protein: CASSLGPSGSPPYEQYF. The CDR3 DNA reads TGTGCCAGCAGCTTAGGCCCCAGCGGGAGCCCCCCTTACGAGCAGTACTTC.

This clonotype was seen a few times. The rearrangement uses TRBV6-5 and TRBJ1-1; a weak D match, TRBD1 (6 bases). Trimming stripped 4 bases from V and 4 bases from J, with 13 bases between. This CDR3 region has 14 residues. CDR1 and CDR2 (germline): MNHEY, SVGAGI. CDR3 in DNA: TGTGCCAGCAGTTTGCAGACGGGGGCCACTGAAGCTTTCTTT. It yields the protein CASSLQTGATEAFF.

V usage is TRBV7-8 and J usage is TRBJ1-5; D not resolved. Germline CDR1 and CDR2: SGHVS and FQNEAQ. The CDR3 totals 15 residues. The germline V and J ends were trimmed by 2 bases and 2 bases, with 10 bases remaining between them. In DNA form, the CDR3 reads TGTGCCAGCAGCTTAAGCCGGGTGGGCAATCAGCCCCAGCATTTT. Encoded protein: CASSLSRVGNQPQHF.

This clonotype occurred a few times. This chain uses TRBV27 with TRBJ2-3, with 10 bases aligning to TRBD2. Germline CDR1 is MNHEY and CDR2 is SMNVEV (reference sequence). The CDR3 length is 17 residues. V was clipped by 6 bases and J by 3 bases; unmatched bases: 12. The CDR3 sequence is CASSQSLAGVTTDTQYF. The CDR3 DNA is TGTGCCAGCAGCCAATCTCTAGCGGGAGTGACGACAGATACGCAGTATTTT.

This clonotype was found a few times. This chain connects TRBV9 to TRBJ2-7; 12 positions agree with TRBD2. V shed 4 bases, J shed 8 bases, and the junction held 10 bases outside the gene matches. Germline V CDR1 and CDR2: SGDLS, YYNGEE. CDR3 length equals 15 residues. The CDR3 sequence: CASSPRLAGAPQQYF. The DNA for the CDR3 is TGTGCCAGCAGCCCCCGACTAGCGGGAGCCCCGCAGCAGTACTTC.

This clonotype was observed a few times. CDR3 in DNA: TGTGCCTGGAGTGGTGAGACAGGCCCCGCTCACGAGCAGTACTTC. Translated: CAWSGETGPAHEQYF. The chain uses TRBV30 and TRBJ2-7, with D maybe TRBD1 (6 bases). The CDR3 is made up of 15 amino acids. Germline V lookup: CDR1 GTSNPN, CDR2 SVGIG (reference sequence). V was trimmed by 1 base and J by 5 bases, leaving 18 bases between them.

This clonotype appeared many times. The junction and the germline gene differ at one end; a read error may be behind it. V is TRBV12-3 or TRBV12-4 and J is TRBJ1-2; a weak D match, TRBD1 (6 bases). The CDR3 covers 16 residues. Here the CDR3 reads CACRGTGVLGIYGYTF. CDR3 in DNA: TGTGCCTGCAGGGGTACGGGCGTTCTGGGTATCTATGGCTACACCTTC.

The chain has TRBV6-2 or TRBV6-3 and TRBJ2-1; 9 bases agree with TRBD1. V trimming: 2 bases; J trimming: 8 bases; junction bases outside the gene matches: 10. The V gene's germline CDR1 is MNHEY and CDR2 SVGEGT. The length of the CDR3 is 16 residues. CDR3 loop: CASSYTGTGKLDEQFF. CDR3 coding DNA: TGTGCCAGCAGTTACACCGGGACAGGGAAGTTGGATGAGCAGTTCTTC.

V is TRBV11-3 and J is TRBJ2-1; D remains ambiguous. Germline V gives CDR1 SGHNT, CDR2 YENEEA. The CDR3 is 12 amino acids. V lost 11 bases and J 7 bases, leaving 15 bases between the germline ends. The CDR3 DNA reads TGTGCCGTCTTAGGCCGTCTGAATGAGCAGTTCTTC. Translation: CAVLGRLNEQFF.

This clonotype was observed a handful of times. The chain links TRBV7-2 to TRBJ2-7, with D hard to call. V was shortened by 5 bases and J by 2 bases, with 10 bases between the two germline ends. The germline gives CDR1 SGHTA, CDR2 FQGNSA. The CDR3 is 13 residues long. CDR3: CASSPGPPYEQYF. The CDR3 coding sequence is TGTGCCAGCAGCCCCGGCCCTCCCTACGAGCAGTACTTC.

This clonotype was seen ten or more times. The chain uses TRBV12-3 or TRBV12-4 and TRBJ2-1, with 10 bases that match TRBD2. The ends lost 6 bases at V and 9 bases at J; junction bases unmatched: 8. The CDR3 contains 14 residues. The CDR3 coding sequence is TGTGCCAGCAGGGCTAGCGGGAGTGGCGGTGAGCAGTTCTTC. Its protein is CASRASGSGGEQFF.

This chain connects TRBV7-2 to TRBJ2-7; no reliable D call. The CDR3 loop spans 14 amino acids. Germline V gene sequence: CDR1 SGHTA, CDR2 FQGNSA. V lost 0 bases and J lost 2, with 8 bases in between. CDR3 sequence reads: CASSLALGTYEQYF. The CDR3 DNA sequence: TGTGCCAGCAGCTTAGCTCTGGGGACCTACGAGCAGTACTTC.

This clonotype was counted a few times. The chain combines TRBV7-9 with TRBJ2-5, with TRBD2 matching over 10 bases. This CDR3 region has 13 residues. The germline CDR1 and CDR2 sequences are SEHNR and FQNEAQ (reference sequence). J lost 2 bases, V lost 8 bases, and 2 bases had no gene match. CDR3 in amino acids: CASGTSEQETQYF. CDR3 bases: TGTGCCAGCGGGACTAGCGAACAAGAGACCCAGTACTTC.

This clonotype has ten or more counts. The CDR3 nucleotides read TGTGCCACCAGTGACCTGACTAGCGGCACAGATACGCAGTATTTT. As protein: CATSDLTSGTDTQYF. The chain employs TRBV24-1 and TRBJ2-3, with 8 bases that match TRBD2. V gave up 4 bases and J gave up 1 base; unmatched junction bases: 3. CDR3 length equals 15 residues. Germline CDR1 KGHDR, CDR2 SFDVKD.

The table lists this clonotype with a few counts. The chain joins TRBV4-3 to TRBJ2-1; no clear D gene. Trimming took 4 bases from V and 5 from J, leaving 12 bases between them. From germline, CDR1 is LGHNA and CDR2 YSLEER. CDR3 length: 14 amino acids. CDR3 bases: TGCGCCAGCAGCCCGTCGCGGTACCACAATGAGCAGTTCTTC. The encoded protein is CASSPSRYHNEQFF.

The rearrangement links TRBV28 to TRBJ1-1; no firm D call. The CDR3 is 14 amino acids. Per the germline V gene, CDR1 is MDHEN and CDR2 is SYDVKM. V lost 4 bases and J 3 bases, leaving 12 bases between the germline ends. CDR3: CASSSFSIDTEAFF. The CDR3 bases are TGTGCCAGCAGTTCCTTTAGCATCGACACTGAAGCTTTCTTT.

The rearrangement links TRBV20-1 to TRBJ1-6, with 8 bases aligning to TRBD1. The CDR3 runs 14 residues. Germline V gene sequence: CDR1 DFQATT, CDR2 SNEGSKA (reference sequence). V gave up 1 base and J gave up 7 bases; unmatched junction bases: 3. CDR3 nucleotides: TGCAGTGCTAGAGGCCAGGGGGCAAATTCACCCCTCCACTTT. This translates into CSARGQGANSPLHF.